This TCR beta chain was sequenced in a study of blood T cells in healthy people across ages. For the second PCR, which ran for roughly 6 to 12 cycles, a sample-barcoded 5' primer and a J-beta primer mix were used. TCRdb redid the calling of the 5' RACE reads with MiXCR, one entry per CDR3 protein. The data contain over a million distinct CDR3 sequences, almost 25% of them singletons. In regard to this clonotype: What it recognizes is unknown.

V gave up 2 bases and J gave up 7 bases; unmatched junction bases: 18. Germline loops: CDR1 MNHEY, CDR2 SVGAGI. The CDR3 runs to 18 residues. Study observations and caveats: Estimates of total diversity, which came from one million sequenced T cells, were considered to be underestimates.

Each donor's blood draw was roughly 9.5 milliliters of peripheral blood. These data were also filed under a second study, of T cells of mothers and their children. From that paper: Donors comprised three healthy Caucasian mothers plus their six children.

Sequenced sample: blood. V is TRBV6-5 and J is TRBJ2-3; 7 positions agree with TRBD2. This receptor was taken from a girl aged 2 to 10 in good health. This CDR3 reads CASSYVGYSETSSYTQYF. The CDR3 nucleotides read TGTGCCAGCAGTTACGTAGGATACTCCGAGACTAGCAGCTATACGCAGTATTTT.